This T cell receptor (beta chain) derives from a study of Ad26.COV2.S vaccination and SARS-CoV-2 variants. This sample's treatment: some 20 received Ad26.COV2.S at low or high dose, single or two shots; roughly five received placebo; per-sample allocation not given. Sampling was done on day 63 after the first vaccine or placebo injection. Whoever gave the sample was an adult aged 18-55 years in Boston. Generated by immunoSEQ multiplex PCR, the TCRdb table keeps only in-frame clones and is missing some. The sample shows approximately 280,000 clones, 80% to 90% of them seen only once. The sequencing here drew on peripheral blood, taken in a trial of Ad26.COV2.S vaccine versus placebo. This sequence was found in a person aged 18 to 59 who received the Ad26.COV2.S COVID-19 vaccine or a placebo.

As DNA, the CDR3 is TGTGCCAGCAGCTTCGGCGATCTACCCCTAATTGAAAAACTGTTTTTT. This sequence encodes CASSFGDLPLIEKLFF. V and J are TRBV5-8 and TRBJ1-4, with D hard to call. This CDR3 is built from 16 residues. V lost 2 bases to trimming and J lost 7 bases, with 18 bases between them. Germline V gene lookup returns CDR1 SGHTS and CDR2 YDEGEE. The complete variable domain, with remaining parts taken from reference TRBV5-8 and TRBJ1-4, reads EAGVTQSPTHLIKTRGQQATLRCSPISGHTSVYWYQQALGLGLQFLLWYDEGEERNRGNFPPRFSGRQFPNYSSELNVNALELEDSALYLCASSFGDLPLIEKLFFGSGTQLSVL.